These T cell receptor beta chains were read from a single sample in a study of blood T cells in healthy people across ages. MiXCR, applied by TCRdb to the 5' RACE reads, yields one record per CDR3 protein. This sample has around 800,000 distinct CDR3 sequences, with around 45% found just once. Sequencing was performed on blood. The receptors were sampled from a man between 60 and 75 years old in good health. CDR3s include the opening cysteine and the closing phenylalanine or tryptophan.

V gene,CDR3 protein
TRBV3-1,CASSLVRDGYGYTF
TRBV11-2,CASSRMGYEQYF
TRBV6-1,CASRDRDGGTYEQYF
TRBV20-1,CSARPPGRNSNQPQHF
TRBV18,CASSQRTSYEQYF
TRBV29-1,CSGAGRWEQYF
TRBV7-9,CASSLDRGRIANYGYTF
TRBV7-9,CASSPGTSQKETQYF
TRBV4-1,CASSQDRPQGQETQYF
TRBV7-2,CASSYLSGGRNEQYF
TRBV27,CASSPRTGGNIQYF
TRBV6-5,CASSYSGSGGSTDTQYF
TRBV6-1,CASSERGPNEKLFF
TRBV7-2,CASRTGMQDIQYF
TRBV11-2,CASSLSPTRSTATNEKLFF
TRBV7-2,CASSPGNLAGYTF
TRBV6-2/TRBV6-3,CASFYGTASYNEQFF
TRBV6-2/TRBV6-3,CASSYSRGLGSEQFF
TRBV5-1,CASSLGTSPRDMQYF
TRBV18,CASSLNDPREQYF
TRBV24-1,CATSDHTTGTLSYNEQFF
TRBV28,CASSLRQRYTEAFF
TRBV4-3,CASSQDLGTFFNEQFF
TRBV4-1,CASSHGVEQYF
TRBV28,CASSRGPAVSYEQYF
TRBV2,CAIAALMNTEAFF
TRBV7-2,CASSRGGTYPYVQYF
TRBV6-5,CASSPHGQGFVYGYTF
TRBV7-2,CASSLEASSEEYF
TRBV10-3,CAIMQGPTYEQYF
TRBV6-5,CASSYRASFVKNIQYF
TRBV7-2,CASSLNADRGYEQYF
TRBV7-2,CAGSLESRRVTTYEQYF
TRBV7-2,CASSQTGGETQYF
TRBV10-3,CAISETIGGGNNEQFF
TRBV12-3/TRBV12-4,CASRGLAGLFETQYF
TRBV5-1,CASSLGRGPTTDTQYF
TRBV7-2,CASSFQGFQETQYF
TRBV28,CAASGGSYNEQFF
TRBV7-2,CACSAQRGAEQYF
TRBV28,CASSLPSGLTDTQYF
TRBV6-2/TRBV6-3,CASRAPGTQSDQYF
TRBV7-6,CASSLGTSGGASSYEQYF
TRBV7-8,CASSQDRASSYEQYF
TRBV7-2,CASSLDGGGYNEQFF
TRBV20-1,CSAEGLAGGRDEQFF
TRBV2,CASSVGQDTEAFF
TRBV9,CASSVLERNSPLHF
TRBV7-2,CASSAQAGSSYNEQFF
TRBV5-1,CASSLATGVGDTQYF
TRBV10-3,CAISRTEEQFF
TRBV7-2,CASSFSLAGGKTDTQYF
TRBV27,CASSLSGVDEQFF
TRBV12-3/TRBV12-4,CASSLADFSEQFF